The clone carrying this T cell receptor (beta chain) was picked up one time. Its antigen remains unidentified. The sample belongs to a study of cytomegalovirus exposure and HLA in healthy donors. Study in general: Within the Caucasian-associated ancestry cluster were approximately 77% of the approximately 400 genotyped donors. Broader study findings: Researchers counted about 150 TCR beta chains as cytomegalovirus-associated. In a later analysis, specific HLA alleles were associated with some 16,000 TCR beta sequences at a 0.05 false discovery rate. Later analysis reportedly placed an Asian-associated ancestry cluster below the roughly 680-donor mean in N-insertions.

CDR1 SEHNR and CDR2 FQNEAQ come from the germline V gene (reference sequence). The CDR3 sequence is 14 residues long. V shed 5 bases and J shed 0 bases, with 9 bases lying between them. 13 Jbeta primers and 60 Vbeta primers were used for the PCR. Profiling relied on immunoSEQ multiplex PCR, and the TCRdb table lists in-frame clones only, not all of them. The sample includes about 180,000 clones, around 80% of them seen just once. Sequencing was done on a sample of PBMCs. The receptor was isolated from a woman in her thirties or forties in good health and CMV-seronegative. The chain joins TRBV7-9 to TRBJ2-3; possibly TRBD2 for D (6 bases). The chain's CDR3 is CASSHRGSTDTQYF. CDR3 DNA sequence: TGTGCCAGCAGCCATCGGGGGAGCACAGATACGCAGTATTTT.